The 13 T cell receptor beta chains below come from one sample, sequenced in a study of T cells in Graves' hyperthyroidism and ophthalmopathy. Amplified TCR beta CDR3 regions derived from RNA transcripts. During a first-round RT-PCR of the TCR CDR3, the HTBI primer set was used. TCRdb passed the multiplex PCR reads through MiXCR, listing each CDR3 protein once. The profile shows 300,000 to 450,000 distinct CDR3 sequences, approximately 15% of them singletons. Sequencing was done on a sample of blood. These receptors were taken from a woman aged 55-69 years with Graves' hyperthyroidism.

This clonotype was seen a handful of times. V gene TRBV5-5 combines with J gene TRBJ2-7; possibly TRBD2 for D (6 bases). From germline, CDR1 is SGHKS and CDR2 YYEKEE (reference sequence). V was trimmed by 4 bases and J by 3 bases, leaving 23 bases between them. This CDR3 has 17 residues. The CDR3 nucleotides are TGTGCCAGCAGCGTGGCTCCTCTTAGCGGAGAAAACTACGAGCAGTACTTC. It specifies CASSVAPLSGENYEQYF.

This clonotype was counted many times. The germline gene is not matched at one end of the junction; a read error may be the cause. This sequence joins TRBV11-3 and TRBJ2-1; 7 bases agree with TRBD1. Germline-derived CDR1 and CDR2 are SGHNT and YENEEA. The CDR3 runs to 13 residues. The CDR3 DNA sequence: TGTGCCAGCAGCTCACAAACAGGGACAGTCGATATCTTC. Residues: CASSSQTGTVDIF.

In its sample, this clonotype was seen many times. This chain joins TRBV6-6 and TRBJ2-7; the D is unclear. The CDR3 totals 13 residues. Germline CDR1 MNHNY, CDR2 SVGAGI (reference sequence). V gave up 3 bases and J gave up 9 bases, with 15 bases separating them. CDR3 residues: CASSYPQTGWQYF. CDR3 bases: TGTGCCAGCAGTTATCCCCAAACTGGCTGGCAGTACTTC.

This clonotype was observed at least ten times. The rearrangement joins TRBV5-1 to TRBJ1-1; no clear D. Germline CDR1 and CDR2: SGHRS and YFSETQ. Trimming took 6 bases from V and 11 from J, leaving 20 bases between them. The CDR3 totals 13 residues. CDR3 sequence (DNA): TGCGCCAGCACCCCCGTGGAGGGCCTGAAGGCTTTCTTT. Its protein product is CASTPVEGLKAFF. The full variable domain, completed using reference TRBV5-1 and TRBJ1-1, is KAGVTQTPRYLIKTRGQQVTLSCSPISGHRSVSWYQQTPGQGLQFLFEYFSETQRNKGNFPGRFSGRQFSNSRSEMNVSTLELGDSALYLCASTPVEGLKAFFGQGTRLTVV.

Only a few counts were recorded for this clonotype. The chain employs TRBV19 and TRBJ2-1, with 10 bases that match TRBD1. After removal of 6 bases from V and 3 bases from J, the junction contained 2 bases not matched to a gene. The CDR3 is 14 amino acids. Germline CDR1 LNHDA, CDR2 SQIVND (reference sequence). The CDR3 spells CASRRDRGYNEQFF. The CDR3 DNA is TGTGCCAGTAGAAGGGACAGGGGCTACAATGAGCAGTTCTTC.

This clonotype was detected many times. The gene calls are TRBV29-1 and TRBJ1-2; no definite D call. CDR1 is SQVTM and CDR2 is ANQGSEA in the germline V gene. V shed 7 bases and J shed 7 bases, with 19 bases lying between them. The CDR3 totals 13 residues. The DNA for the CDR3 is TGCAGCGCCGGATCTGGGCCTATGGTTGGCTACACCTTC. Protein sequence: CSAGSGPMVGYTF.

Comment on this clonotype: The junction shows a germline mismatch at one end, possibly a read error. The V call is TRBV19, the J call TRBJ1-2, with D perhaps TRBD1 (5 bases). Germline V gives CDR1 LNHDA, CDR2 SQIVND (reference sequence). This CDR3 is built from 14 residues. This CDR3 is CASSVDRSNYGYTF. In nucleotides, the CDR3 is TGTGCCAGTAGTGTAGACAGATCTAACTATGGCTACACCTTC.

At least ten counts were recorded for this clonotype. This chain links TRBV11-3 with TRBJ1-1; 11 nucleotides agree with TRBD1. This CDR3 contains 15 residues. V dropped 5 bases and J dropped 5; count of bases not matched to a gene: 7. Per germline, CDR1 SGHNT and CDR2 YENEEA. CDR3: CASSHRTGGFTEAFF. The CDR3 DNA is TGTGCCAGCAGCCATCGGACAGGGGGCTTTACTGAAGCTTTCTTT.

The V gene is TRBV2, the J gene TRBJ1-1; D gene uncertain. V shed 6 bases and J shed 1 base, with 9 bases lying between them. Germline V gene lookup returns CDR1 SNHLY and CDR2 FYNNEI. The CDR3 covers 13 residues. CDR3 sequence reads: CASRVRENTEAFF. In nucleotides, the CDR3 is TGTGCCAGCAGAGTTAGGGAGAACACTGAAGCTTTCTTT.

This clonotype appeared many times. J is TRBJ1-1 and V is TRBV18, with a weak D call TRBD1 (6 bases). This CDR3 spans 14 amino acids. Germline assignment: CDR1 KGHSH and CDR2 LQKENI. V dropped 6 bases and J dropped 3 bases, with 14 bases sitting between them. The DNA for the CDR3 is TGTGCCAGCTCTAAACAGGGCCAAGACACTGAAGCTTTCTTT. Amino acid sequence: CASSKQGQDTEAFF.

Ten or more counts support this clonotype. The gene calls are TRBV27 and TRBJ1-1; the D gene is possibly TRBD1 (5 bases). The CDR3 runs to 16 residues. Germline CDR1 reads MNHEY; CDR2 reads SMNVEV (reference sequence). V gave up 5 bases and J gave up 1 base, with 17 bases separating them. DNA for the CDR3: TGTGCCAGCAGTCCCCATGGAGGGGCGGGGAACACTGAAGCTTTCTTT. This translates into CASSPHGGAGNTEAFF.

The chain is built from TRBV5-8 and TRBJ2-2; 9 bases map to TRBD2. Unmatched junction bases numbered 5, after V lost 1 base and J lost 4 bases. There are 16 residues in the CDR3. The V gene's germline CDR1 is SGHTS and CDR2 YDEGEE. The chain's CDR3 is CASSLRAGGFTGELFF. The CDR3 nucleotides read TGTGCCAGCAGCTTGCGAGCGGGAGGTTTCACCGGGGAGCTGTTTTTT.

Comments on this clonotype: This clone may be a read error of a much larger clone one base away. This rearrangement joins TRBV30 to TRBJ1-2; D is ambiguous. Germline CDR1 and CDR2: GTSNPN and SVGIG (reference sequence). This CDR3 is built from 13 residues. V dropped 5 bases and J dropped 3 bases, with 13 bases sitting between them. CDR3 coding DNA: TGTGCCTGGCGTGCCTCAGGCGACTATGGCTACACCTTC. Translation gives CAWRASGDYGYTF.